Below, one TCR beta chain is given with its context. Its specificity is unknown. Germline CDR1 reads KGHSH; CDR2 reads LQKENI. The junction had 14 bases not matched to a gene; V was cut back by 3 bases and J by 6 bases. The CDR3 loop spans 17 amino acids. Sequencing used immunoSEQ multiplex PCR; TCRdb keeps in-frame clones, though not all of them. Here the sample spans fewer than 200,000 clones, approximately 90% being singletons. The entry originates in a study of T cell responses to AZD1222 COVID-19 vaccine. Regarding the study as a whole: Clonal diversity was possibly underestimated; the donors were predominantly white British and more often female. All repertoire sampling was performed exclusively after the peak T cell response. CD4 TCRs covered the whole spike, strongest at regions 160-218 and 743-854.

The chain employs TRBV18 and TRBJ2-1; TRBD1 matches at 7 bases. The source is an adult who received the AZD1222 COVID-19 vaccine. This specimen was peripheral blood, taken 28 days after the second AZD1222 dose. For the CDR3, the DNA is TGTGCCAGCTCACCTCCATCCGGAGACAGGGTAGCCAATGAGCAGTTCTTC. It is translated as CASSPPSGDRVANEQFF.